This T cell receptor beta chain was sequenced in a study of shared clonotypes between healthy human individuals. J lost 4 bases, V lost 5 bases, and 4 bases had no gene match. CDR1 is SGHRS and CDR2 is YFSETQ in the germline V gene. The CDR3 sequence is 13 residues long. The data were produced by immunoSEQ multiplex PCR, yet TCRdb's version contains in-frame clones alone and is incomplete. This sample has about 1.1 million clones, with 78% found just once. The CD4+ fraction was divided into a CD45RA+ naive subset and a CD45RA-negative memory subset. With regard to this clone: Its cognate antigen is unknown.

Findings of the study overall: The authors expected sequencing depth to affect clonotype sharing among donors.

The receptor was isolated from a man in his late teens or twenties in good health. Some clones in this sample may be carry-over from other donors' samples. Sample: memory CD4+ T cells from PBMCs. Sample subset: CD45RA-negative fraction. The V and J genes are TRBV5-1 and TRBJ2-5; 8 nucleotides align to TRBD1. The CDR3 DNA reads as TGCGCCAGCAGGGACAGGGATTCAGAGACCCAGTACTTC. Translation gives CASRDRDSETQYF. Full variable domain (rest looked up from reference TRBV5-1 and TRBJ2-5): KAGVTQTPRYLIKTRGQQVTLSCSPISGHRSVSWYQQTPGQGLQFLFEYFSETQRNKGNFPGRFSGRQFSNSRSEMNVSTLELGDSALYLCASRDRDSETQYFGPGTRLLVL.